Sequencing of this T cell receptor beta chain was carried out in a study of cytomegalovirus exposure and HLA in healthy donors (dated by TCRdb to about 2017). Broadly, across the study: A later analysis indicated that the roughly 130 validation repertoires were generated on the platform also employed for the approximately 700 repertoires of the first cohort. The study was designed to test whether signatures of past pathogen exposure could be identified by cataloging public T cell receptors. Along with the 666-subject first cohort, a separate validation cohort of over a hundred different subjects was used. To predict cytomegalovirus infection status, the study brought together high-throughput TCR immunosequencing, statistical association of individual TCRs with disease status, and machine learning.

The donors belonged to the validation cohort of around 130 subjects, which was separate from the roughly 700-subject first cohort. Results the study describes overall, beyond this receptor: Subsequent analysis determined that TCRs grouped into clusters in the first cohort also showed a tendency toward co-occurrence across the 120 validation repertoires, and 85% to 95% of cluster scores exceeded 0. A later analysis lacked HLA typing for the validation cohort, so it scored co-occurrence in that cohort across all 120 repertoires. In both the original and validation cohorts, the classifier was reported to diagnose cytomegalovirus status with high specificity and sensitivity. The authors suggested that the approach could potentially be extended to other disease states and immunological phenotypes. Across donors, most TCR sequences were observed very rarely, whereas some public TCRs were present in many individuals. The study listed 150 to 200 TCR beta chains as associated with cytomegalovirus. In vitro tests confirmed that three of the cytomegalovirus-associated TCR beta chains recognize cytomegalovirus antigens.

Receptor amplification or capture employed the immunoSEQ multiplex PCR assay. The authors' pipeline ran thus. A statistical classification framework was built to diagnose cytomegalovirus status from the catalog of TCR beta chain sequences. The table comes from immuneACCESS by way of TCRdb, which keeps in-frame sequences with V and J called. Part of the clones is missing from these tables; in studies checked, under half for an unresolved V gene and the rest for unknown reasons. V and J calls and clone size are as listed in that table; D and trimming were resolved from the DNA. For this sample the table gives about 88,000 clones, of which 84% were detected only once. 12% of the sample belongs to the ten largest clones. On this clone: Its antigen target is currently unknown. No qualities accompany the bases; no much larger clone lies one base away.

From the cysteine up to the phenylalanine, the CDR3 has a length of 16 residues. Only the CDR3 portion is preserved as DNA: 48 bases, with reading frame beginning at the first base. The V and J ends are trimmed by 3 bases and 2 bases, leaving 15 bases between them. CDR1 and CDR2 are read off the germline V gene (reference sequence) as SEHNR and FQNEAQ. Rearrangement joined TRBV7-9 to TRBJ2-3; 5 matching bases give a weak D call of TRBD1. The TCR sequence derives from a woman aged 18-29 years in good health and CMV-seropositive. The sample taken for sequencing was PBMCs. The DNA sequence reads TGTGCCAGCAGCTTCCTCAGAACAGGCTCCACAGATACGCAGTATTTT. Its translation reads: CASSFLRTGSTDTQYF.